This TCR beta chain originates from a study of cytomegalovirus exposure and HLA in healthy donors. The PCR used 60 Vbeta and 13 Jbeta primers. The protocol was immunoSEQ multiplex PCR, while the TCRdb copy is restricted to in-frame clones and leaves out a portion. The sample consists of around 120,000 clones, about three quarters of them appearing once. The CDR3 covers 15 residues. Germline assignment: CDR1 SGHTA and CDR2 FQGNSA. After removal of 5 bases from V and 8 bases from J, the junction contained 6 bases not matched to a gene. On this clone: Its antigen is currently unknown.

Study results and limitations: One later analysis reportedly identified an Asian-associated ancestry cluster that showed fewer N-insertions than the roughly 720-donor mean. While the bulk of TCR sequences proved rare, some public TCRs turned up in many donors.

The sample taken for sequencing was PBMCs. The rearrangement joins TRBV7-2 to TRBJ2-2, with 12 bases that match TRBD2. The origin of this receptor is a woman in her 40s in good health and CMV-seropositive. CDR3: CASSPTSGGPGELFF. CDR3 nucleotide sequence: TGTGCCAGCAGCCCTACTAGCGGGGGGCCAGGGGAGCTGTTTTTT.